This T cell receptor beta chain was identified during a study of control samples from healthy donors and cancer patients. Trimming pared 1 base from V and 12 bases from J, leaving 10 bases between. The CDR3 extends over 12 amino acids. Germline V gene data show CDR1 as SGHDN and CDR2 as FVKESK. TCRdb's table, derived via immunoSEQ multiplex PCR, lists solely in-frame clones and lacks some. The sample lists around 140,000 clones; about 90% were seen once. The TCR was taken from a man between 50 and 59 years old with head and neck cancer. Sequencing used PBMCs. The chain couples TRBV14 to TRBJ2-1; D ambiguous. CDR3 region: CASSQVGVRQFF. The CDR3 region has the DNA TGTGCCAGCAGCCAAGTTGGGGTTCGGCAGTTCTTC.